These 32 T cell receptor beta chains originate from one sample sequenced in a study of T cells in Graves' hyperthyroidism and ophthalmopathy. Amplified regions were TCR beta CDR3 sequences from RNA transcripts. In the first-round RT-PCR of the TCR CDR3, the HTBI primer set was used. TCRdb reprocessed the multiplex PCR reads with MiXCR, giving one entry per CDR3 protein. The sample includes fewer than 700,000 distinct CDR3 sequences, around 15% seen only once; the top ten take 3.8%. Sequencing was carried out using blood. The receptor source for this set is a woman aged 25 to 39 with Graves' hyperthyroidism.

The chain is built from TRBV11-1 and TRBJ1-5, with 8 nucleotides matching TRBD1. CDR3 length equals 16 residues. Germline V lookup: CDR1 SGHAT, CDR2 FQDESV (reference sequence). V dropped 5 bases and J dropped 3; count of bases not matched to a gene: 9. The CDR3 nucleotides are TGTGCCAGCAGCCAGACTGGACAGGGATCCAATCAGCCCCAGCATTTT. Protein: CASSQTGQGSNQPQHF.

The V and J genes are TRBV29-1 and TRBJ2-1, with TRBD2 matching over 10 bases. The germline gives CDR1 SQVTM, CDR2 ANQGSEA. The CDR3 sequence is 15 residues long. Trimming at V came to 5 bases and at J to 15 bases, leaving 19 bases not matched to a gene. The CDR3 region has the DNA TGCAGCGTTCTCGGACTAGCGGAGGCCCCTTCCAGTACGTTCTTC. Translation gives CSVLGLAEAPSSTFF.

The chain carries TRBV4-2 and TRBJ1-1; weak D call: TRBD1 (6 bases). This CDR3 spans 17 amino acids. V lost 0 bases and J lost 4, with 18 bases in between. Germline V gives CDR1 LGHNA, CDR2 YNFKEQ. CDR3 sequence: CASSQEPGGGLITEAFF. The CDR3 nucleotides are TGTGCCAGCAGCCAAGAGCCTGGTGGGGGGCTGATCACTGAAGCTTTCTTT.

This clonotype was seen repeatedly, ten times or more. V usage is TRBV28 and J usage is TRBJ1-1; 7 bases match TRBD1. The CDR3 covers 15 residues. Germline lookup yields CDR1 MDHEN and CDR2 SYDVKM. Unmatched junction bases numbered 6, after V lost 2 bases and J lost 3 bases. CDR3 bases: TGTGCCAGCAGTTTAACAGGGGAGGTGTACACTGAAGCTTTCTTT. This gives the protein CASSLTGEVYTEAFF.

This clonotype appeared many times. The chain carries TRBV11-2 and TRBJ2-1; maybe TRBD1 (5 bases). Germline CDR1 SGHAT, CDR2 FQNNGV. This CDR3 region has 14 residues. V lost 1 base and J 9 bases, leaving 13 bases between the germline ends. The CDR3 sequence: CASSLVRGRFEQFF. DNA of the CDR3: TGTGCCAGCAGCTTAGTAAGGGGTAGATTTGAGCAGTTCTTC.

In its sample, this clonotype was seen many times. V usage is TRBV6-1 and J usage is TRBJ2-3; 10 bases are shared with TRBD1. Germline CDR1 reads MNHNS; CDR2 reads SASEGT. V shed 6 bases, J shed 1 base, and the junction held 4 bases outside the gene matches. CDR3 size: 15 residues. The CDR3 nucleotides read TGTGCCAGCAGCTCTGGGACAGGGGGCACAGATACGCAGTATTTT. Translated: CASSSGTGGTDTQYF.

The sample holds many counts of this clonotype. The chain has TRBV30 and TRBJ2-7; D may be TRBD1 or TRBD2 (6 bases each). Germline V gene data show CDR1 as GTSNPN and CDR2 as SVGIG (reference sequence). The CDR3 spans 16 residues. Between the trimmed V and J ends, which lost 0 bases and 5 bases, there was a span of 20 bases. CDR3 sequence (DNA): TGTGCCTGGAGTGTCCCTCGGACGGGGGCGACCCACGAGCAGTACTTC. Translation: CAWSVPRTGATHEQYF.

The sample holds a few counts of this clonotype. V is TRBV7-8 and J is TRBJ1-5; D might be TRBD1 (5 bases). CDR3 length equals 14 residues. The V end lost 5 bases, the J end lost 5 bases, and 13 bases lay between the germline ends. Germline-derived CDR1 and CDR2 are SGHVS and FQNEAQ. The CDR3 here is CASSGPLGDQPQHF. CDR3 in DNA: TGTGCCAGCAGCGGACCCTTGGGGGATCAGCCCCAGCATTTT.

The chain is built from TRBV29-1 and TRBJ2-5, with D possibly TRBD2 on 6 matching bases. CDR3 length: 16 residues. Trimming removed 0 bases from V and 0 bases from J, with 14 bases in between. The germline gives CDR1 SQVTM, CDR2 ANQGSEA. The CDR3 region has the DNA TGCAGCGTTGAAGAGGAGGGCGGACAATACCAAGAGACCCAGTACTTC. This gives the protein CSVEEEGGQYQETQYF.

As concerns this clonotype: The junction and the germline gene differ at one end; a read error may be behind it. The rearrangement links TRBV28 to TRBJ1-5; TRBD1 aligns across 7 bases. Germline loops: CDR1 MDHEN, CDR2 SYDVKM. The CDR3 runs to 14 residues. CDR3 sequence: CANSYVRGRQPQHF. CDR3 coding DNA: TGTGCCAACAGTTATGTGAGGGGGCGACAGCCCCAGCATTTT. Full variable domain (outside the CDR3, taken from reference TRBV28 and TRBJ1-5): DVKVTQSSRYLVKRTGEKVFLECVQDMDHENMFWYRQDPGLGLRLIYFSYDVKMKEKGDIPEGYSVSREKKERFSLILESASTNQTSMYLCANSYVRGRQPQHFGDGTRLSIL.

This chain connects TRBV7-9 to TRBJ2-1, with 13 bases aligning to TRBD2. The CDR3 contains 16 residues. The V gene end was trimmed by 5 bases and the J gene end by 8 bases; junction bases not matched to a gene: 9. CDR1 is SEHNR, CDR2 FQNEAQ, per germline (reference sequence). The CDR3 coding sequence is TGTGCCAGCAGCACGCGGACTAGCGGGAGTTTCGATGAGCAGTTCTTC. Its protein product is CASSTRTSGSFDEQFF.

This clonotype was counted a few times. The chain couples TRBV29-1 to TRBJ2-4; TRBD1 might be the D (5 bases). This CDR3 comprises 16 residues. The germline gives CDR1 SQVTM, CDR2 ANQGSEA. Trimming shortened V by 3 bases and J by 1 base, and 16 bases separated the two germline ends. This CDR3 is CSVDRYNSGAKNIQYF. As DNA, the CDR3 is TGCAGCGTTGATAGGTACAATTCAGGGGCCAAAAACATTCAGTACTTC. Drawing the rest from reference TRBV29-1 and TRBJ2-4, the complete variable domain is SAVISQKPSRDICQRGTSLTIQCQVDSQVTMMFWYRQQPGQSLTLIATANQGSEATYESGFVIDKFPISRPNLTFSTLTVSNMSPEDSSIYLCSVDRYNSGAKNIQYFGAGTRLSVL.

The CDR3 protein is CASSLEYRDRGAEQYF. The CDR3 DNA reads as TGTGCCAGCAGCTTAGAATACCGGGACAGGGGAGCCGAGCAGTACTTC. The chain couples TRBV7-8 to TRBJ2-7; 10 nucleotides match TRBD1. The length of the CDR3 is 16 residues. V was clipped by 1 base and J by 6 bases; unmatched bases: 9. Looked up from germline, CDR1 is SGHVS and CDR2 is FQNEAQ.

The table lists this clonotype with many counts. The CDR3 nucleotides are TGTGCCTGGGACCACAGGGGCGCTGAAGCTTTCTTT. Translating it yields CAWDHRGAEAFF. This rearrangement joins TRBV30 to TRBJ1-1, with 7 bases lining up with TRBD1. Germline lookup yields CDR1 GTSNPN and CDR2 SVGIG (reference sequence). V lost 5 bases, J lost 6 bases, and 6 bases stayed unmatched. The CDR3 has 12 residues. Full variable domain (outside the CDR3, taken from reference TRBV30 and TRBJ1-1): SQTIHQWPATLVQPVGSPLSLECTVEGTSNPNLYWYRQAAGRGLQLLFYSVGIGQISSEVPQNLSASRPQDRQFILSSKKLLLSDSGFYLCAWDHRGAEAFFGQGTRLTVV.

This clonotype appeared many times. The chain links TRBV27 to TRBJ2-7; 7 bases align to TRBD1. V lost 3 bases and J lost 0; bases outside the gene matches: 11. The CDR3 spans 17 residues. The germline CDR1 and CDR2 sequences are MNHEY and SMNVEV (reference sequence). CDR3 amino acids: CASSLASRTGYSYEQYF. Here the CDR3 DNA reads TGTGCCAGCAGTTTGGCTTCTAGGACAGGCTACTCCTACGAGCAGTACTTC.

This clonotype was found many times. This sequence joins TRBV28 and TRBJ1-1, with D uncertain. V lost 2 bases to trimming and J lost 10 bases, with 8 bases between them. The CDR3 runs to 11 residues. Looked up from germline, CDR1 is MDHEN and CDR2 is SYDVKM. DNA for the CDR3: TGTGCCAGCAGTTTACGGGGTGGAGCTTTCTTT. Its translation: CASSLRGGAFF.

Only a few counts were recorded for this clonotype. The V call is TRBV6-1, the J call TRBJ2-2; 8 nucleotides line up with TRBD1. The germline gives CDR1 MNHNS, CDR2 SASEGT. CDR3 size: 13 residues. CDR3 in DNA: TGTGTGATCGACAGGGGGAACACCGGGGAGCTGTTTTTT. It yields the protein CVIDRGNTGELFF.

With regard to this clonotype: A single base separates this from a much larger clone, so it may be a read error. The CDR3 bases are TGTGCCGGCAGTGAATATTTACCAGATACGCAGTATTTT. Protein: CAGSEYLPDTQYF. The V call is TRBV6-1, the J call TRBJ2-3; D is uncertain. This CDR3 spans 13 amino acids. Germline V gene sequence: CDR1 MNHNS, CDR2 SASEGT.

The sample holds a few counts of this clonotype. The chain couples TRBV30 to TRBJ2-7; 10 positions agree with TRBD2. The CDR3 has 14 amino acids. Germline V lookup: CDR1 GTSNPN, CDR2 SVGIG (reference sequence). Unmatched junction bases numbered 5, after V lost 3 bases and J lost 3 bases. The CDR3 here is CAWSPGLASYEQYF. The CDR3 bases are TGTGCCTGGAGCCCGGGACTAGCGAGCTACGAGCAGTACTTC.

Many counts were recorded for this clonotype. The V and J genes are TRBV28 and TRBJ2-7, with no clear D. V was pared by 4 bases and J by 3 bases, with 19 bases between. The germline V gene encodes CDR1 MDHEN and CDR2 SYDVKM. The CDR3 runs 16 residues. DNA of the CDR3: TGTGCCAGCAGTTCCCCCGTCGGCGGCGATGTCTACGAGCAGTACTTC. This encodes CASSSPVGGDVYEQYF.

In DNA form, the CDR3 reads TGCAGCGTTGATCGAGTGACTGGCTACACCTTC. Its protein is CSVDRVTGYTF. The rearrangement joins TRBV29-1 to TRBJ1-2; D call uncertain. CDR1 and CDR2 (germline): SQVTM, ANQGSEA. V lost 3 bases and J lost 7, with 9 bases in between. This CDR3 is 11 amino acids long.

In this sample, this clonotype turned up many times. The rearrangement joins TRBV29-1 to TRBJ2-7, with TRBD1 matching 10 bases. V was clipped by 6 bases and J by 4 bases; unmatched bases: 15. Germline V lookup: CDR1 SQVTM, CDR2 ANQGSEA. The CDR3 contains 16 residues. In nucleotides, the CDR3 is TGCAGCGTGTCCACCGGGACAGGGGTTGTAGCGTACGAGCAGTACTTC. This gives the protein CSVSTGTGVVAYEQYF.

This clonotype has at least ten counts. The chain joins TRBV28 to TRBJ2-5; a possible D gene is TRBD1 (5 bases). V shed 11 bases and J shed 2 bases, with 24 bases lying between them. Germline loops: CDR1 MDHEN, CDR2 SYDVKM. The CDR3 length is 16 residues. The DNA of the CDR3 is TGTGCCCCTCCGACAGCCCTCAGGATCGGACAAGAGACCCAGTACTTC. This codes for CAPPTALRIGQETQYF.

The chain employs TRBV19 and TRBJ1-6; weak D call: TRBD1 (5 bases). The CDR3 consists of 16 residues. V lost 5 bases to trimming and J lost 4 bases, with 15 bases between them. From germline, CDR1 is LNHDA and CDR2 SQIVND (reference sequence). The CDR3, as DNA: TGTGCCAGTAGTCCAACCAGCGGGGGGTATAATTCACCCCTCCACTTT. It specifies CASSPTSGGYNSPLHF.

V usage is TRBV20-1 and J usage is TRBJ2-7; tentatively, D is TRBD1 (6 bases). The CDR3 consists of 14 residues. Trimming took 1 base from V and 4 from J, leaving 14 bases between them. Germline loops: CDR1 DFQATT, CDR2 SNEGSKA (reference sequence). This CDR3 reads CSARGGGIGYEQYF. The CDR3 bases are TGCAGTGCTAGAGGAGGGGGAATAGGGTACGAGCAGTACTTC.

This clonotype turned up a few times. The rearrangement links TRBV3-1 to TRBJ2-7; D unresolved. The length of the CDR3 is 15 residues. The germline V gene has CDR1 LGHDT and CDR2 YNNKEL (reference sequence). Trimming took off 1 base at V and 2 bases at J, with 12 bases between the two ends. CDR3 nucleotides: TGTGCCAGCAGCCAAGTCTCTGGCAATCCCTACGAGCAGTACTTC. Residues: CASSQVSGNPYEQYF.

V and J are TRBV7-2 and TRBJ2-6, with TRBD1 matching 8 bases. CDR1 is SGHTA, CDR2 FQGNSA, per germline. The CDR3 extends over 16 amino acids. Trimming at V came to 5 bases and at J to 2 bases, leaving 5 bases not matched to a gene. The CDR3: CASSQRQGTGANVLTF. In DNA form, the CDR3 reads TGTGCCAGCAGCCAAAGACAGGGGACTGGGGCCAACGTCCTGACTTTC.

J is TRBJ2-7 and V is TRBV4-2; D tentatively reads TRBD1 or TRBD2 (5 bases each). CDR1 and CDR2 (germline): LGHNA, YNFKEQ. The length of the CDR3 is 15 residues. V was trimmed by 1 base and J by 0 bases, leaving 10 bases between them. CDR3 coding DNA: TGTGCCAGCAGCCAAGTCCCAGGGAGCTCCTACGAGCAGTACTTC. Translation: CASSQVPGSSYEQYF.

This clonotype was seen ten or more times. This chain joins TRBV18 and TRBJ1-5; D is possibly TRBD1 (5 bases). V lost 2 bases and J lost 5, with 13 bases in between. The CDR3 length is 15 residues. Germline V gives CDR1 KGHSH, CDR2 LQKENI. The DNA of the CDR3 is TGTGCCAGCTCACCAGTGGGGGGTTCCTATCAGCCCCAGCATTTT. It yields the protein CASSPVGGSYQPQHF.

This clonotype was recorded a few times. The V and J genes are TRBV19 and TRBJ1-1, with 8 bases that match TRBD1. This CDR3 has 15 amino acids. Germline V lookup: CDR1 LNHDA, CDR2 SQIVND (reference sequence). V trimming: 6 bases; J trimming: 1 base; junction bases outside the gene matches: 7. CDR3 nucleotide sequence: TGTGCCAGTAGATCAAGCGGGACAGGGAACACTGAAGCTTTCTTT. This codes for CASRSSGTGNTEAFF.

As concerns this clonotype: With a much larger clone just one base away, this may be a read error. The CDR3 sequence is CAILGDRTLVNYNEPFF. The CDR3 DNA sequence: TGTGCCATACTAGGGGACCGCACCCTCGTTAATTACAATGAGCCGTTCTTC. The gene calls are TRBV28 and TRBJ2-1; tentatively, D is TRBD1 or TRBD2 (5 bases each). This CDR3 is built from 17 residues. The V gene's germline CDR1 is MDHEN and CDR2 SYDVKM.

This clonotype was observed a few times. The chain couples TRBV6-2 or TRBV6-3 to TRBJ2-2; 9 bases fit TRBD2. Germline assignment: CDR1 MNHEY and CDR2 SVGEGT. This CDR3 spans 17 amino acids. V was clipped by 5 bases and J by 4 bases; unmatched bases: 11. CDR3 in DNA: TGTGCCAGCAGTAAGATAGCGGGAGCTGATAGCACCGGGGAGCTGTTTTTT. Translating it yields CASSKIAGADSTGELFF.